This is a list of T cell receptor beta chains from one sample in a study of cytomegalovirus exposure and HLA in healthy donors. Clones were read by immunoSEQ multiplex PCR, and TCRdb kept only the in-frame ones, dropping some. This table has about 80,000 clones, approximately 67% appearing once. Input material: PBMCs. The receptors here all came from a male donor in good health and CMV-seropositive. CDR3s include the opening cysteine and the closing phenylalanine or tryptophan. The order of the fields is V gene, clone size, J gene, D gene, CDR3 protein, CDR3 DNA. D genes are given only for firm matches. Clone size appears in some rows only: once, few, many, or a class for an expanded clone.

TRBV2	NA	TRBJ1-2	NA	CASNSLYGYTF	TGTGCCAGCAACAGTCTCTATGGCTACACCTTC
TRBV13	NA	TRBJ2-1	NA	CASSLSGVYNEQFF	TGTGCCAGCAGCTTATCGGGGGTTTACAATGAGCAGTTCTTC
TRBV9	NA	TRBJ1-2	NA	CASSVGHQGSYGYTF	TGTGCCAGCAGCGTAGGGCACCAGGGTTCCTATGGCTACACCTTC
TRBV19	few	TRBJ1-5	NA	CASSDAPTGQNQPQHF	TGTGCCAGTAGCGACGCCCCGACAGGTCAGAATCAGCCCCAGCATTTT
TRBV4-3	NA	TRBJ2-1	NA	CASSQEAPGGGFYNEQFF	TGCGCCAGCAGCCAAGAGGCCCCTGGAGGCGGATTCTACAATGAGCAGTTCTTC
TRBV14	NA	TRBJ1-5	NA	CASSPAGRGNQPQHF	TGTGCCAGCAGCCCCGCGGGTCGGGGGAATCAGCCCCAGCATTTT
TRBV27	NA	TRBJ2-1	NA	CASSLPTGYNEQFF	TGTGCCAGCAGTTTACCCACGGGCTACAATGAGCAGTTCTTC
TRBV6-1	NA	TRBJ2-3	TRBD2	CASSDPGLGPRNTQYF	TGTGCCAGCAGTGATCCGGGACTAGGGCCTCGAAATACGCAGTATTTT
TRBV14	NA	TRBJ1-2	TRBD1	CASSQTGPNYGYTF	TGTGCCAGCAGCCAGACAGGGCCTAACTATGGCTACACCTTC
TRBV29-1	NA	TRBJ2-3	NA	CSVQRGSYTDTQYF	TGCAGCGTTCAAAGAGGGAGTTATACAGATACGCAGTATTTT
TRBV21-1	NA	TRBJ2-3	NA	CASRVPGLAGSTDTQYF	TGTGCCAGCAGGGTTCCAGGACTAGCGGGTAGCACAGATACGCAGTATTTT
TRBV11-2	NA	TRBJ1-5	NA	CASSLTDGNQPQHF	TGTGCCAGCAGTTTGACAGACGGCAATCAGCCCCAGCATTTT
TRBV7-2	NA	TRBJ1-4	NA	CASQGRIGEKLFF	TGTGCCAGTCAAGGGAGGATCGGCGAAAAACTGTTTTTT
TRBV6-1	NA	TRBJ1-1	TRBD1	CASTSTGGKTEAFF	TGTGCCAGCACCTCGACAGGGGGAAAGACTGAAGCTTTCTTT
TRBV7-9	NA	TRBJ2-5	NA	CASSRGIQETQYF	TGTGCCAGCAGTCGGGGAATCCAAGAGACCCAGTACTTC
TRBV2	NA	TRBJ2-2	TRBD1	CASTRQGATGELFF	TGTGCCAGCACGAGACAGGGGGCGACCGGGGAGCTGTTTTTT
TRBV4-2	NA	TRBJ2-2	NA	CASSPLDRTGELFF	TGTGCCAGCAGCCCGTTGGACAGAACCGGGGAGCTGTTTTTT
TRBV15	NA	TRBJ2-1	NA	CATSRSGSVNNEQFF	TGTGCCACCAGCAGATCTGGCAGCGTTAACAATGAGCAGTTCTTC
TRBV10-3	once	TRBJ2-1	TRBD2	CAIKGTSGRGNNEQFF	TGTGCCATCAAGGGAACTAGCGGGAGGGGGAACAATGAGCAGTTCTTC
TRBV19	few	TRBJ2-1	TRBD1	CATLGQVADEQFF	TGTGCCACCTTGGGACAGGTGGCGGATGAGCAGTTCTTC
TRBV27	medium-sized	TRBJ2-1	TRBD2	CASSRGDHYNEQFF	TGTGCCAGCTCCCGGGGGGACCATTACAATGAGCAGTTCTTC
TRBV27	NA	TRBJ2-1	NA	CASSQVSYNEQFF	TGTGCCAGCAGTCAGGTATCCTACAATGAGCAGTTCTTC
TRBV6-1	few	TRBJ2-2	TRBD2	CASSALTSGGYTGELFF	TGTGCCAGCAGTGCTCTTACTAGCGGGGGATACACCGGGGAGCTGTTTTTT
TRBV18	once	TRBJ2-2	NA	CASSPRDFDTGELFF	TGTGCCAGCTCACCCCGGGACTTTGACACCGGGGAGCTGTTTTTT